This T cell receptor (beta chain) comes out of a study of cytomegalovirus exposure and HLA in healthy donors. The PCR had 60 Vbeta and 13 Jbeta primers. Produced via immunoSEQ multiplex PCR; TCRdb's table is partial and in-frame only. The table has about 300,000 clones, 80% to 90% seen once. Donors sampled were nominally healthy, though unrecorded immune exposures were likely. CDR1 and CDR2 (germline): SEHNR, FQNEAQ (reference sequence). CDR3 length: 16 amino acids. Trimming removed 0 bases from V and 2 bases from J, with 14 bases in between. The chain has TRBV7-9 and TRBJ2-7, with D possibly matching TRBD2 (7 bases). The origin of this receptor is a man aged 35 to 55 in good health and CMV-seropositive. The sample comprised PBMCs. The CDR3 protein is CASSLAGGTLPYEQYF. CDR3 nucleotide sequence: TGTGCCAGCAGCTTAGCGGGGGGGACACTTCCCTACGAGCAGTACTTC.